This is a list of T cell receptor beta chains from one sample in a study of blood T cell repertoires in COVID-19. Using immunoSEQ multiplex PCR, the repertoire was profiled, and TCRdb retains in-frame clones only, with some absent. The profile shows about 360,000 clones, 75% to 90% of them singletons. Sequencing was carried out using peripheral blood. These receptors originate from a woman aged 60-75 years with COVID-19, enrolled during active disease. Both conserved end residues are part of each CDR3. D genes are given only for firm matches. Clone size is shown for a subset of rows, as once, few, many or a class of expanded clone.

j_gene	v_gene	d_gene	abundance	CDR3aa	CDR3nt
TRBJ1-1	TRBV7-3	NA	NA	CASSLVRRLNTEAFF	TGTGCCAGCAGCTTAGTCCGGAGATTGAACACTGAAGCTTTCTTT
TRBJ1-4	TRBV30	TRBD1	NA	CAWGSGQGNEKLFF	TGTGCCTGGGGGTCGGGACAGGGGAATGAAAAACTGTTTTTT
TRBJ2-7	TRBV19	TRBD1	NA	CASSWDSYEQYF	TGTGCCAGTAGCTGGGACAGCTACGAGCAGTACTTC
TRBJ1-1	TRBV19	NA	NA	CASIYDRESGNTEAFF	TGTGCCAGTATCTACGACAGAGAGAGTGGGAACACTGAAGCTTTCTTT
TRBJ2-2	TRBV19	NA	once	CASRGGTIAVATGELFF	TGTGCCAGTAGAGGTGGGACAATCGCGGTCGCCACCGGGGAGCTGTTTTTT
TRBJ2-5	TRBV6-1	NA	NA	CASSEGSGWETQYF	TGTGCCAGCAGTGAAGGGTCCGGTTGGGAGACCCAGTACTTC
TRBJ2-3	TRBV9	TRBD1	NA	CASSVDGQGLDTQYF	TGTGCCAGCAGCGTAGATGGACAGGGTCTAGATACGCAGTATTTT
TRBJ1-4	TRBV9	TRBD1	NA	CASSPSDREEKLFF	TGTGCCAGCAGCCCATCCGACAGGGAAGAAAAACTGTTTTTT
TRBJ2-7	TRBV2	NA	NA	CASSGLPSVSPYEQYF	TGTGCCAGCAGTGGACTCCCCTCGGTGTCACCCTACGAGCAGTACTTC
TRBJ1-1	TRBV12-3/TRBV12-4	NA	NA	CASSHRVEEKAFF	TGTGCCAGCAGTCACAGGGTAGAGGAAAAAGCTTTCTTT
TRBJ1-2	TRBV18	NA	NA	CASSGQGQFYGYTF	TGTGCCAGCTCGGGGCAAGGACAGTTCTATGGCTACACCTTC
TRBJ2-3	TRBV11-3	NA	NA	CASSFREGGTDTQYF	TGTGCCAGCAGCTTTAGGGAGGGGGGCACAGATACGCAGTATTTT
TRBJ1-5	TRBV30	NA	NA	CAWRAGYSNQPQHF	TGTGCCTGGAGGGCAGGATATAGCAATCAGCCCCAGCATTTT